The rows below give T cell receptor beta chains drawn from one sample of a study of blood T cell repertoires in COVID-19. Assay: immunoSEQ multiplex PCR; the TCRdb copy retains only in-frame clones and omits some. Of about 200,000 clones listed, around four fifths are singletons. Sequencing used peripheral blood. These receptors were taken from a man in his sixties with COVID-19, enrolled during active disease. Both conserved end residues are part of each CDR3. The D gene is left open where the match is weak. Clone size is shown for a subset of rows, as once, few, many or a class of expanded clone.

j_call,clone_size,v_call,d_call,cdr3_aa,cdr3_nt
TRBJ1-1,NA,TRBV30,NA,CAWSVRRNTEAFF,TGTGCCTGGAGTGTACGTAGAAACACTGAAGCTTTCTTT
TRBJ1-2,few,TRBV4-1,NA,CASSQDLAVYGYTF,TGCGCCAGCAGCCAAGATTTGGCAGTCTATGGCTACACCTTC
TRBJ2-1,NA,TRBV5-1,NA,CASSFENEQFF,TGCGCCAGCAGCTTTGAGAATGAGCAGTTCTTC
TRBJ1-2,NA,TRBV5-4,TRBD1,CASSRQGGYTF,TGTGCCAGCAGCCGACAGGGAGGCTACACCTTC
TRBJ2-3,NA,TRBV9,NA,CASSLGTSGADTQYF,TGTGCCAGCAGCCTCGGGACCTCAGGGGCAGATACGCAGTATTTT
TRBJ1-1,NA,TRBV6-5,NA,CASSSLSAGRTEAFF,TGTGCCAGCAGTAGCTTGTCGGCGGGGAGGACTGAAGCTTTCTTT
TRBJ2-1,once,TRBV24-1,NA,CATSDARGNEQFF,TGTGCCACCAGTGATGCCCGGGGAAACGAGCAGTTCTTC
TRBJ1-1,NA,TRBV2,NA,CASSRMNTEAFF,TGTGCCAGCAGCAGGATGAACACTGAAGCTTTCTTT
TRBJ2-5,once,TRBV3-1/TRBV3-2,TRBD2,CASSQTSALLQETQYF,TGTGCCAGCAGCCAGACTAGCGCATTACTCCAAGAGACCCAGTACTTC
TRBJ1-1,NA,TRBV10-3,NA,CAITKTENTEAFF,TGTGCCATCACCAAGACAGAGAACACTGAAGCTTTCTTT
TRBJ1-1,NA,TRBV2,NA,CASSPLGGNTEAFF,TGTGCCAGCAGTCCCTTAGGGGGAAACACTGAAGCTTTCTTT
TRBJ1-2,NA,TRBV15,TRBD1,CATKHHSAGGNYGYTF,TGTGCCACCAAGCACCACTCGGCAGGGGGGAACTATGGCTACACCTTC
TRBJ2-1,NA,TRBV7-2,TRBD1,CASSLTRTGEGEQFF,TGTGCCAGCAGCTTAACCCGGACAGGGGAAGGTGAGCAGTTCTTC
TRBJ1-2,once,TRBV19,NA,CASTTKEGYYGYTF,TGTGCCAGTACCACCAAGGAGGGGTACTATGGCTACACCTTC
TRBJ2-5,NA,TRBV7-2,TRBD1,CASSLQGVSETQYF,TGTGCCAGCAGCTTACAGGGGGTTTCCGAGACCCAGTACTTC
TRBJ2-7,NA,TRBV7-8,TRBD1,CASSPYLGTGPYEQYF,TGTGCCAGCAGCCCATATCTCGGGACAGGTCCCTACGAGCAGTACTTC
TRBJ2-7,NA,TRBV19,TRBD1,CASSTTGGPGSYEQYF,TGTGCCAGTAGTACAACAGGGGGCCCTGGCTCCTACGAGCAGTACTTC
TRBJ2-7,NA,TRBV5-1,NA,CASSWTSSYEQYF,TGCGCCAGCTCCTGGACATCCTCCTACGAGCAGTACTTC
TRBJ2-7,NA,TRBV4-3,NA,CASSQTWQSYEQYF,TGCGCCAGCAGTCAAACCTGGCAGTCCTACGAGCAGTACTTC
TRBJ1-1,NA,TRBV30,NA,CAWSVARGEAFF,TGTGCCTGGAGTGTAGCGAGGGGGGAAGCTTTCTTT
TRBJ1-2,NA,TRBV28,TRBD1,CASSSPETGKDGYTF,TGTGCCAGCAGTTCTCCCGAGACAGGGAAGGATGGCTACACCTTC
TRBJ1-2,NA,TRBV5-1,TRBD1,CASSLRTGEGYGYTF,TGCGCCAGCAGCCTCAGGACAGGGGAGGGCTATGGCTACACCTTC
TRBJ1-5,NA,TRBV6-5,NA,CASRAGLQGNQPQHF,TGTGCCAGCAGGGCAGGGCTTCAAGGCAATCAGCCCCAGCATTTT
TRBJ1-2,NA,TRBV19,NA,CASSIVGNYGYTF,TGTGCCAGTAGTATAGTCGGTAACTATGGCTACACCTTC
TRBJ1-1,once,TRBV25-1,NA,CASRVGNTEAFF,TGTGCCAGTCGGGTTGGGAACACTGAAGCTTTCTTT
TRBJ1-5,few,TRBV7-9,TRBD1,CASAPGVQGGNQPQHF,TGTGCCAGCGCCCCGGGGGTACAGGGGGGTAATCAGCCCCAGCATTTT
TRBJ1-2,NA,TRBV19,TRBD1,CASHRGSSRYGYTF,TGTGCCAGTCACAGGGGTTCTTCGCGATATGGCTACACCTTC
TRBJ1-1,NA,TRBV5-6,TRBD1,CASSPLGQGATEAFF,TGTGCCAGCAGCCCACTAGGACAGGGGGCAACTGAAGCTTTCTTT
TRBJ1-6,NA,TRBV14,NA,CASSSFPGGSPLHF,TGTGCCAGCAGCTCCTTTCCGGGTGGTTCACCCCTCCACTTT
TRBJ2-1,NA,TRBV4-1,TRBD2,CASSHPGGVREQFF,TGCGCCAGCAGCCATCCCGGGGGGGTCCGGGAGCAGTTCTTC
TRBJ2-5,NA,TRBV3-1/TRBV3-2,TRBD1,CASSRTGGFGETQYF,TGTGCCAGCAGCCGGACAGGGGGATTTGGGGAGACCCAGTACTTC
TRBJ1-1,NA,TRBV6-4,NA,CASSDSEGYSEAFF,TGTGCCAGCAGTGATAGCGAGGGATACTCTGAAGCTTTCTTT
TRBJ2-1,NA,TRBV5-1,TRBD2,CASSLGTLAGVYNEQFF,TGCGCCAGCAGCTTGGGTACGCTAGCGGGCGTATACAATGAGCAGTTCTTC
TRBJ1-4,NA,TRBV3-1/TRBV3-2,TRBD1,CASSQLPTGTGGEKLFF,TGTGCCAGCAGCCAGCTTCCAACCGGGACAGGGGGTGAAAAACTGTTTTTT
TRBJ1-1,NA,TRBV5-8,TRBD1,CASTTPGQGVSEAFF,TGTGCCAGCACCACCCCTGGACAGGGGGTTTCGGAAGCTTTCTTT
TRBJ2-1,NA,TRBV7-9,TRBD2,CASSFLAGGPNEQFF,TGTGCCAGCAGCTTCCTAGCGGGAGGGCCCAATGAGCAGTTCTTC
TRBJ1-2,NA,TRBV5-6,NA,CASSPDFNYGYTF,TGTGCCAGCAGCCCCGACTTTAACTATGGCTACACCTTC
TRBJ1-1,NA,TRBV5-1,NA,CASSLGADTEAFF,TGCGCCAGCAGCTTGGGAGCCGACACTGAAGCTTTCTTT
TRBJ1-1,NA,TRBV10-3,NA,CAISESVFGNTEAFF,TGTGCCATCAGTGAGTCAGTATTCGGGAACACTGAAGCTTTCTTT
TRBJ1-6,once,TRBV11-2,NA,CASSSTLVTPLHF,TGTGCCAGCAGTTCTACCCTAGTGACACCCCTCCACTTT